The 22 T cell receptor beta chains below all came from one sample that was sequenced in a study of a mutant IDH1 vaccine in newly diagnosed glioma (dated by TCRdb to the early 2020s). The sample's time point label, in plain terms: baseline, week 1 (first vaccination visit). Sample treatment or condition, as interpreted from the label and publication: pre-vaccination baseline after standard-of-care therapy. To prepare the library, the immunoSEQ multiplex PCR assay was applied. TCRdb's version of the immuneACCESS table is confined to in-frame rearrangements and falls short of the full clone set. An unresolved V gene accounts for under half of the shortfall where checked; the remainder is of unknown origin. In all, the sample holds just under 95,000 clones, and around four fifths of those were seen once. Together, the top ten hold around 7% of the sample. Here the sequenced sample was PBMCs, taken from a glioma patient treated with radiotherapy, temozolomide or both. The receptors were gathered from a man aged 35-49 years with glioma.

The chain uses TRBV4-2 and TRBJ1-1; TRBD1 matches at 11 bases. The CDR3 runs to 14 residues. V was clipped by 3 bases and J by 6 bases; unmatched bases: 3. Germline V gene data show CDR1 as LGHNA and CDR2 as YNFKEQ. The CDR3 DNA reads TGTGCCAGCAGCCAGCCGGGACAGGGGGCTGAAGCTTTCTTT. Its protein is CASSQPGQGAEAFF.

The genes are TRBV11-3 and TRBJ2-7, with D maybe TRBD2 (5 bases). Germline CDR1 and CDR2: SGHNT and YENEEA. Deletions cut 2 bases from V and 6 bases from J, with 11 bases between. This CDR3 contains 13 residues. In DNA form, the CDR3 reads TGTGCCAGCAGCTTACAGGCACTAGGCGAGCAGTACTTC. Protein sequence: CASSLQALGEQYF.

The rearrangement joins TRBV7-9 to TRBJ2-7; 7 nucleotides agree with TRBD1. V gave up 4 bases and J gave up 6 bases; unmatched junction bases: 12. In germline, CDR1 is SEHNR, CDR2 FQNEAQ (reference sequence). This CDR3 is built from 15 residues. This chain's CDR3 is CASSSRQGRDGEQYF. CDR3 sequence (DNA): TGTGCCAGCAGCTCCCGACAGGGTCGGGACGGCGAGCAGTACTTC.

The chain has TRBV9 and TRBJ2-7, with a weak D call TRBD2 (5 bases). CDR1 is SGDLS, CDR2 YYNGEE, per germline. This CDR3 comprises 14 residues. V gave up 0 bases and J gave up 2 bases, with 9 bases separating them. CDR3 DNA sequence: TGTGCCAGCAGCGTAGGGACTGCGGCCTACGAGCAGTACTTC. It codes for CASSVGTAAYEQYF.

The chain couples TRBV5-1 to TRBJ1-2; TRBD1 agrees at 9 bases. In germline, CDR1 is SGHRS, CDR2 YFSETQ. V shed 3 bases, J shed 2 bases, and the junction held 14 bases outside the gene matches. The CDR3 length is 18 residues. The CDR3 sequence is CASSSGRGQGILNYGYTF. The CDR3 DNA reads TGCGCCAGCAGCTCTGGGCGCGGACAGGGGATCCTAAACTATGGCTACACCTTC.

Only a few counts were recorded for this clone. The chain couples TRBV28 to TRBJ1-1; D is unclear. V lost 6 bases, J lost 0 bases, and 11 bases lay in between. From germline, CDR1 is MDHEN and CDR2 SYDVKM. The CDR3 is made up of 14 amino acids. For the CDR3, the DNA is TGTGCCAGCAGACCTGTAGGGATGAACACTGAAGCTTTCTTT. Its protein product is CASRPVGMNTEAFF.

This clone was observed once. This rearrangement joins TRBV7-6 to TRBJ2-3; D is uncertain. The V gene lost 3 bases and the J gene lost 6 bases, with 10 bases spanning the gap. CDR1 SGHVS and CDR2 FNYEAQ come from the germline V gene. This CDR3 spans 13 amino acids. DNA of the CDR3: TGTGCCAGCAGCTTGAGTTTAAGCGATACGCAGTATTTT. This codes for CASSLSLSDTQYF.

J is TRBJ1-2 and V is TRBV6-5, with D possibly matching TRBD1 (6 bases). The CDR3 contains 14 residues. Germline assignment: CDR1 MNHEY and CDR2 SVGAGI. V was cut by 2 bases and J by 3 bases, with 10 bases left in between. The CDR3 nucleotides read TGTGCCAGCAGTTACAGGGGGGTGTACTATGGCTACACCTTC. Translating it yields CASSYRGVYYGYTF.

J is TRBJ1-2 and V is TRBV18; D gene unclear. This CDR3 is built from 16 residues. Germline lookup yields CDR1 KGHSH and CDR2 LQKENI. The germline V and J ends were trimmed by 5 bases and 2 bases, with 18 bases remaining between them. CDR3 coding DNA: TGTGCCAGCTCATATACTGGCTCTCTCTTAAACTATGGCTACACCTTC. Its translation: CASSYTGSLLNYGYTF.

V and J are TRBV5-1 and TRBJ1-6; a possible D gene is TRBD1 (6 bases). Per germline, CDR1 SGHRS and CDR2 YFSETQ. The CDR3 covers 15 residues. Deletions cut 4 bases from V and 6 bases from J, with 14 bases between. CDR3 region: CASSVKDSANSPLHF. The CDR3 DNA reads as TGCGCCAGCAGCGTAAAGGACAGCGCTAATTCACCCCTCCACTTT.

The CDR3 bases are TGTGCCAGCAGTTGGGACAGGGAGACGTACAATGAGCAGTTCTTC. Its translation is CASSWDRETYNEQFF. The gene calls are TRBV6-5 and TRBJ2-1; 9 bases agree with TRBD1. The CDR3 runs to 15 residues. The V gene's germline CDR1 is MNHEY and CDR2 SVGAGI. Trimming took 4 bases from V and 4 from J; bases not matched to a gene: 5.

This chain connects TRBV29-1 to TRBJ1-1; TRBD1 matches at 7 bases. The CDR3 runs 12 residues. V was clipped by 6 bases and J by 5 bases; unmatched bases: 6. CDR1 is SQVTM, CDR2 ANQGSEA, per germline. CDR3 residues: CSVTGRGTEAFF. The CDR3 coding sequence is TGCAGCGTGACAGGGAGGGGGACTGAAGCTTTCTTT.

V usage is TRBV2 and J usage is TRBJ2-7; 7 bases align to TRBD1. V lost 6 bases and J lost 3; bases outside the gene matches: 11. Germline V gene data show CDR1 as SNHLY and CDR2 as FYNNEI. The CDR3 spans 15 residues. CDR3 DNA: TGTGCCAGCAGCCACCCCGGGACAGCAATCTACGAGCAGTACTTC. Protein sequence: CASSHPGTAIYEQYF.

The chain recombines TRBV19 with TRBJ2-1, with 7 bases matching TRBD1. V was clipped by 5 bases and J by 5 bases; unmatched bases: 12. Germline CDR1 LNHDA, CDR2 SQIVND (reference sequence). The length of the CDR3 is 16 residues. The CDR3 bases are TGTGCCAGTAGTGTGGGAGACAGGGTAGAGCACAATGAGCAGTTCTTC. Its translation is CASSVGDRVEHNEQFF.

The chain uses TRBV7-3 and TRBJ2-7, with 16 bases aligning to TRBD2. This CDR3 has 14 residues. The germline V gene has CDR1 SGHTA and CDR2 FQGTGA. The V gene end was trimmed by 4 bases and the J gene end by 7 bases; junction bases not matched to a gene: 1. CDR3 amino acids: CASSSGLAGGEQYF. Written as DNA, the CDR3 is TGTGCCAGCAGCTCGGGACTAGCGGGAGGGGAGCAGTACTTC.

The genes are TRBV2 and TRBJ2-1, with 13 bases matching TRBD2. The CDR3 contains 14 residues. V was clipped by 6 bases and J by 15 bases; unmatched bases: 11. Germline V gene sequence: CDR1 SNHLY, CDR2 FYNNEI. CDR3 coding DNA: TGTGCCAGCAGAGGGACTAGCGGGATGGGGAGACTGTTCTTC. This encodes CASRGTSGMGRLFF.

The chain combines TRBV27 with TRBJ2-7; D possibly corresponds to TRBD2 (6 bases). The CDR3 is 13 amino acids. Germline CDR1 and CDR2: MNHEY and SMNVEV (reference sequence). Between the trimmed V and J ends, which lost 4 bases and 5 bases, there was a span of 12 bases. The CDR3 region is CASSYSGENEQYF. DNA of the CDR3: TGTGCCAGCAGTTACTCGGGGGAGAACGAGCAGTACTTC.

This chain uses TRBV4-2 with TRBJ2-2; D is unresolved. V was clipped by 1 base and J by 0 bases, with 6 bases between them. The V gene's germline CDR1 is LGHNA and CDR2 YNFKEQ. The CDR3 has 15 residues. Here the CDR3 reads CASSQGDSNTGELFF. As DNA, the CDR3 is TGTGCCAGCAGCCAAGGGGATTCGAACACCGGGGAGCTGTTTTTT.

The CDR3: CASSEIATLSQPQHF. The CDR3 DNA is TGTGCCAGCAGTGAGATTGCGACACTGAGTCAGCCCCAGCATTTT. The chain is built from TRBV6-1 and TRBJ1-5; D remains unclear. The CDR3 extends over 15 amino acids. Germline V gives CDR1 MNHNS, CDR2 SASEGT. Trimming took off 3 bases at V and 6 bases at J, with 15 bases between the two ends.

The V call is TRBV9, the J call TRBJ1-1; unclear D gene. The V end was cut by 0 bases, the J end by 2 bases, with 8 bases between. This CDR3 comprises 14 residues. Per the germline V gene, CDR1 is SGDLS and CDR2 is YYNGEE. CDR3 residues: CASSVDTANTEAFF. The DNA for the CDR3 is TGTGCCAGCAGCGTAGATACAGCCAACACTGAAGCTTTCTTT.

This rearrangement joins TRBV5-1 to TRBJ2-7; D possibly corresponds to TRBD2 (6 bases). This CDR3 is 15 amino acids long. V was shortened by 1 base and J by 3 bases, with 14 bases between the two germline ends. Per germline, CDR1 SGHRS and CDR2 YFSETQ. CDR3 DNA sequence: TGCGCCAGCAGCTTGCGCCCGGGAGTGGGCTACGAGCAGTACTTC. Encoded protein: CASSLRPGVGYEQYF.

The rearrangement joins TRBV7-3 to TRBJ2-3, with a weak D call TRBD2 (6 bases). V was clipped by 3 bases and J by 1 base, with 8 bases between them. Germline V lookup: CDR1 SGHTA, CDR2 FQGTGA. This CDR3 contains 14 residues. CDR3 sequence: CASSLRGGTDTQYF. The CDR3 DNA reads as TGTGCCAGCAGCTTGCGGGGCGGCACAGATACGCAGTATTTT.